This T cell receptor (beta chain) stems from a study of post-analysis software for immune sequencing data. Background on the study: The disease courses spanned relapsing-remitting, secondary progressive and progressive-relapsing forms of multiple sclerosis. Whole-study findings and limits: Controls had significantly higher normalized Chao1 diversity than multiple sclerosis patients. Four or five TRBV segments were more frequent in patients than controls; TRBV5-6, TRBV5-1 and TRBV20-1 belonged to this group.

Tagging with unique molecular identifiers was a feature of the TCR beta cDNA libraries. Starting from about 0.98 to 11 million T cells, the study yielded approximately 500,000 cDNA molecules. MiXCR was run by TCRdb on the PCR reads, yielding one entry per CDR3 protein. The table records approximately 730,000 distinct CDR3 sequences, more than 45% of them present only once. Unmatched junction bases numbered 6, after V lost 5 bases and J lost 0 bases. CDR3 length: 17 residues. Germline CDR1 reads DFQATT; CDR2 reads SNEGSKA (reference sequence). Only a few counts were recorded for this clonotype. Its antigen remains unidentified.

The V call is TRBV20-1, the J call TRBJ2-1, with 14 bases that match TRBD2. What was sequenced was blood. This sequence was found in a girl between 10 and 17 years old with multiple sclerosis. This CDR3 is CSAAGLAGDTSYNEQFF. The CDR3 DNA sequence: TGCAGTGCTGCGGGACTAGCGGGAGACACCTCCTACAATGAGCAGTTCTTC.